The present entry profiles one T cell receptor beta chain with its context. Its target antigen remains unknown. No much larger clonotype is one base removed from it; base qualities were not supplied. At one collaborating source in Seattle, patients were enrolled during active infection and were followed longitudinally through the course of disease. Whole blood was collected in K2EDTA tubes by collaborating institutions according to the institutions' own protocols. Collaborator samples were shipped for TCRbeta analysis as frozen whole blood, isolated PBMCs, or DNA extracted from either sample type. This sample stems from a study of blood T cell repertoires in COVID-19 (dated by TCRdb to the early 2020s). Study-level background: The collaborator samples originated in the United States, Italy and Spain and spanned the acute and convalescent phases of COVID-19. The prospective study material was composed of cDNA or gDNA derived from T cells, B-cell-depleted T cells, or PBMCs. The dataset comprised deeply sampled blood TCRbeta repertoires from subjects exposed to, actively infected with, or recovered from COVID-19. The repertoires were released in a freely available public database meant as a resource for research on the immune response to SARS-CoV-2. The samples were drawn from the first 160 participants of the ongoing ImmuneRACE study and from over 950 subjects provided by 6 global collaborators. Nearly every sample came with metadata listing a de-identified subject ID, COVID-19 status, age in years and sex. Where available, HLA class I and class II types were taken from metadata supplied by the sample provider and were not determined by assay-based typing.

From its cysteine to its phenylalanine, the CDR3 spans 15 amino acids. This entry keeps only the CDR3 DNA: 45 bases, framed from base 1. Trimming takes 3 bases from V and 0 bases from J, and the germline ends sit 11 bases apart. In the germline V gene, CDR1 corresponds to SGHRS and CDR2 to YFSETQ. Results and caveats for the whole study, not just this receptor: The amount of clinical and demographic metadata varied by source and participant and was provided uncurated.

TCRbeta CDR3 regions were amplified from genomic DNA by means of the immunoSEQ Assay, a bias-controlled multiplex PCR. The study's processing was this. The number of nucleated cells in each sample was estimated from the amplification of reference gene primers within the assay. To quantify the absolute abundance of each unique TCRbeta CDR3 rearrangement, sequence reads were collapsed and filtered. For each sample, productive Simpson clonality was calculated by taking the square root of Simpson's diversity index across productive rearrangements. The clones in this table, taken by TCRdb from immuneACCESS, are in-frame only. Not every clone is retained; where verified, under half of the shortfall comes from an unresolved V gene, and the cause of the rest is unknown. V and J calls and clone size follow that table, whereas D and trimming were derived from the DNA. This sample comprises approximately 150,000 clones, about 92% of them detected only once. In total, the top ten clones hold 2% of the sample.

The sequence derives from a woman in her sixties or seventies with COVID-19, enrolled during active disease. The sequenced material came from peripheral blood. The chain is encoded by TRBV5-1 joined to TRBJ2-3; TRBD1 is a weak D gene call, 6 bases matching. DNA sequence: TGCGCCAGCAGCTCGGACGGGACAAGCACAGATACGCAGTATTTT. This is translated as CASSSDGTSTDTQYF.